This T cell receptor beta chain was sequenced during a study of regulatory T cells in long-lasting Graves disease. In the study overall: Persistence in Graves' disease required over 5 years of antithyroid drugs plus positive TSH receptor antibodies. Points from the study as a whole: There was favoring of TRBV28, TRBJ1-2 and TRBJ2-5 in persistent disease.

Points on this clonotype: Its antigen is not identified.

Time point defined: persistent/refractory GD, antithyroid drugs over 5 years with positive TRAb. Extracted RNA from PBMCs served as the source of the TCR library. CDR1 and CDR2 (germline): PRHDT, FYEKMQ (reference sequence). The CDR3 has 15 amino acids. With 5 bases removed from V and 0 bases from J, the gap between germline ends came to 13 bases. Through Arm-PCR of CDR3 regions and iRepertoire HTBI primers, TCR beta libraries were built. MiXCR, applied by TCRdb to the multiplex PCR reads, yields one record per CDR3 protein. This repertoire shows 650,000 to 850,000 distinct CDR3 sequences, around 30% found once; its top ten account for around 42%.

The rearrangement links TRBV13 to TRBJ1-1; the D gene is possibly TRBD1 (5 bases). The starting material was peripheral blood mononuclear cells (PBMCs), obtained when the disease was refractory, from a patient treated with antithyroid drugs. The sequence was collected from a female donor with Graves disease. CDR3 DNA: TGTGCCAGCAGCGCCGGGGGGAGTATGAACACTGAAGCTTTCTTT. Its translation: CASSAGGSMNTEAFF.